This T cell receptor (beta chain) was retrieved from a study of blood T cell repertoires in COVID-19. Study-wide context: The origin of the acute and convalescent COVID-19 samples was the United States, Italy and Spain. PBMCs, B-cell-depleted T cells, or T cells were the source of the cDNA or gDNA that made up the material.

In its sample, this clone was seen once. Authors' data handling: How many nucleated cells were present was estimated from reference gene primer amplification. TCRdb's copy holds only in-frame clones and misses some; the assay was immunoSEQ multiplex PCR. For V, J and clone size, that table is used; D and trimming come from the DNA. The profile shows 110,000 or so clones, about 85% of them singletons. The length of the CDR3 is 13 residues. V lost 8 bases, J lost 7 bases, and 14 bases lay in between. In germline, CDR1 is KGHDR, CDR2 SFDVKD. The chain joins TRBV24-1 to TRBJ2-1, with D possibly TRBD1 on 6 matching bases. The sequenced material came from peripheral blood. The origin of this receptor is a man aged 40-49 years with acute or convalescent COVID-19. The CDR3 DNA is TGTGCCACCATTCCCCGAGGGGGAAATGAGCAGTTCTTC. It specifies CATIPRGGNEQFF.